Listed here are 23 T cell receptor beta chains from one sample, sequenced in a study of shared clonotypes between healthy human individuals (dated by TCRdb to the early 2020s). Libraries were prepared through the immunoSEQ multiplex PCR assay. TCRdb re-hosts the immuneACCESS table, in-frame sequences only. Its copies lack some clones; in the studies checked, an unresolved V gene accounts for under half of them, and the cause for the rest is not known. The sample table shows about 700,000 clones, and around 72% are seen once. The ten largest clones capture about 1.7% of the sample. The source material was memory CD4+ T cells sorted from blood. The cell subset or site label for this specimen denotes: CD45RA-negative fraction. These receptors originate from a woman in her thirties in good health.

The rearrangement uses TRBV28 and TRBJ1-4; D might be TRBD1 (5 bases). The germline V and J ends were trimmed by 8 bases and 8 bases, with 15 bases remaining between them. Germline V gene sequence: CDR1 MDHEN, CDR2 SYDVKM. The CDR3 extends over 13 amino acids. In nucleotides, the CDR3 is TGTGCCAGCGCCGGGGGAGGTAGAGAAAAACTGTTTTTT. The encoded protein is CASAGGGREKLFF.

The table lists this clone with a few counts. The chain employs TRBV13 and TRBJ1-2; D unresolved. The CDR3 covers 16 residues. Germline V gives CDR1 PRHDT, CDR2 FYEKMQ (reference sequence). With 5 bases removed from V and 7 bases from J, the gap between germline ends came to 23 bases. The CDR3 DNA sequence: TGTGCCAGCAGCCAGATAAGCCGATTGTACATTTCTGGCTACACCTTC. It translates to CASSQISRLYISGYTF.

V usage is TRBV18 and J usage is TRBJ1-4; TRBD1 is a possible D gene (5 bases). The CDR3 runs 16 residues. CDR1 and CDR2 from the germline V gene are KGHSH and LQKENI. Between the trimmed V and J ends, which lost 3 bases and 10 bases, there was a span of 21 bases. CDR3 protein: CASSPPGPTGTRKLFF. CDR3 coding DNA: TGTGCCAGCTCACCCCCCGGCCCCACGGGGACCCGAAAACTGTTTTTT.

The chain joins TRBV21-1 to TRBJ1-6. TRBV21-1 is noted as a pseudogene. There are 16 residues in the CDR3. The CDR3 nucleotides read TGTGCCAGCAGCAAAAGTGAAGCAGATGTGAATTCACCCCTCCACTTT. Translation gives CASSKSEADVNSPLHF.

CDR3 DNA sequence: TGTGCCAGCTCATCAGTAGGGGGTAAACGCGAGCAGTACTTC. This sequence encodes CASSSVGGKREQYF. The chain employs TRBV18 and TRBJ2-7, with a possible D match to TRBD1 (6 bases). The CDR3 covers 14 residues. Trimming removed 5 bases from V and 6 bases from J, with 17 bases in between. Germline V gives CDR1 KGHSH, CDR2 LQKENI. Drawing the rest from reference TRBV18 and TRBJ2-7, the complete variable domain is NAGVMQNPRHLVRRRGQEARLRCSPMKGHSHVYWYRQLPEEGLKFMVYLQKENIIDESGMPKERFSAEFPKEGPSILRIQQVVRGDSAAYFCASSSVGGKREQYFGPGTRLTVT.

This clone was counted a few times. CDR3 nucleotide sequence: TGCGCCAGCAGCTTGGGACATGAATTCGCTGAAGCTTTCTTT. Amino acid sequence: CASSLGHEFAEAFF. The chain employs TRBV5-1 and TRBJ1-1, with D hard to call. This CDR3 spans 14 amino acids. The germline V and J ends were trimmed by 0 bases and 6 bases, with 12 bases remaining between them. CDR1 is SGHRS, CDR2 YFSETQ, per germline.

The rearrangement joins TRBV9 to TRBJ2-2, with TRBD2 identical over 10 bases. The CDR3 has 14 residues. J was trimmed by 4 bases and V by 5 bases; bases with no gene match: 2. Germline CDR1 SGDLS, CDR2 YYNGEE. DNA for the CDR3: TGTGCCAGCAGACTAGCGGGGACCACCGGGGAGCTGTTTTTT. It translates to CASRLAGTTGELFF.

The V call is TRBV4-1, the J call TRBJ2-7; the match to TRBD1 covers 9 bases. The CDR3 extends over 17 amino acids. With 5 bases clipped from V and 3 bases from J, the junction kept 14 bases outside the gene matches. Germline V gene lookup returns CDR1 MGHRA and CDR2 YSYEKL. This chain's CDR3 is CASSFEGDGTGLYEQYF. DNA for the CDR3: TGCGCCAGCAGCTTTGAGGGGGACGGGACAGGGCTCTACGAGCAGTACTTC.

The chain uses TRBV28 and TRBJ2-1, with 7 nucleotides matching TRBD2. Per germline, CDR1 MDHEN and CDR2 SYDVKM. Trimming cost V 6 bases and J 4 bases; bases outside gene matches: 9. CDR3 length equals 15 residues. The DNA of the CDR3 is TGTGCCAGCAGACCGAGGGGAGCGGGGTACAATGAGCAGTTCTTC. Protein product: CASRPRGAGYNEQFF.

The chain joins TRBV28 to TRBJ2-2; D is tentatively TRBD1 or TRBD2 (8 bases each). Germline-derived CDR1 and CDR2 are MDHEN and SYDVKM. Trimming pared 3 bases from V and 5 bases from J, leaving 34 bases between. This CDR3 has 22 residues. The CDR3 spells CASSLFWTGSGYGTRRTGELFF. CDR3 nucleotides: TGTGCCAGCAGTTTGTTTTGGACAGGGAGTGGTTACGGGACTAGGAGGACCGGGGAGCTGTTTTTT. Complete variable domain (other parts from reference TRBV28 and TRBJ2-2): DVKVTQSSRYLVKRTGEKVFLECVQDMDHENMFWYRQDPGLGLRLIYFSYDVKMKEKGDIPEGYSVSREKKERFSLILESASTNQTSMYLCASSLFWTGSGYGTRRTGELFFGEGSRLTVL.

The chain joins TRBV2 to TRBJ1-2; TRBD1 is a possible D gene (6 bases). Germline CDR1 is SNHLY and CDR2 is FYNNEI. V lost 6 bases and J 8 bases, leaving 19 bases between the germline ends. There are 14 residues in the CDR3. CDR3 bases: TGTGCCAGCAGAAGAGACAGGTCTTCGGAGGGCTACACCTTC. Translation: CASRRDRSSEGYTF.

The chain recombines TRBV29-1 with TRBJ2-1; 13 nucleotides match TRBD2. In germline, CDR1 is SQVTM, CDR2 ANQGSEA. This CDR3 is 15 amino acids long. With V trimmed by 7 bases and J by 4 bases, 7 bases remained unmatched. CDR3 bases: TGCAGCGCCCGACTAGCGGGAGGAACGTACAATGAGCAGTTCTTC. This sequence encodes CSARLAGGTYNEQFF.

This clone has just one count. The chain couples TRBV28 to TRBJ1-4; TRBD1 is a possible D gene (5 bases). V gave up 6 bases and J gave up 5 bases, with 16 bases separating them. This CDR3 region has 15 residues. Germline values: CDR1 MDHEN, CDR2 SYDVKM. CDR3 bases: TGTGCCAGCAGCCGGGCGGGGGTGGAGAATGAAAAACTGTTTTTT. Encoded protein: CASSRAGVENEKLFF.

The chain recombines TRBV6-1 with TRBJ2-1; 7 bases align to TRBD1. Trimming at V came to 2 bases and at J to 4 bases, leaving 8 bases not matched to a gene. Germline CDR1 is MNHNS and CDR2 is SASEGT. There are 16 residues in the CDR3. The CDR3 nucleotides are TGTGCCAGCAGTGAACCGGGACAGAGGGGGTACAATGAGCAGTTCTTC. Residues: CASSEPGQRGYNEQFF.

Of note for this clone: Additional DNA sequences in this sample encode the identical CDR3. The gene calls are TRBV20-1 and TRBJ2-5; D is uncertain. CDR1 is DFQATT and CDR2 is SNEGSKA in the germline V gene (reference sequence). The CDR3 extends over 10 amino acids. V was trimmed by 6 bases and J by 4 bases, leaving 6 bases between them. CDR3 sequence reads: CSALGETQYF. CDR3 coding DNA: TGCAGTGCCCTGGGAGAGACCCAGTACTTC.

This clone was found a few times. V usage is TRBV10-3 and J usage is TRBJ2-7; 11 positions match TRBD1. The CDR3 consists of 13 residues. Germline assignment: CDR1 ENHRY and CDR2 SYGVKD. Unmatched junction bases numbered 5, after V lost 9 bases and J lost 4 bases. CDR3 DNA sequence: TGTGCCATAGGGACAGGGGGGATTTACGAGCAGTACTTC. It yields the protein CAIGTGGIYEQYF.

The chain combines TRBV28 with TRBJ1-4; 8 positions match TRBD1. The CDR3 extends over 15 amino acids. J lost 3 bases, V lost 8 bases, and 8 bases had no gene match. The germline CDR1 and CDR2 sequences are MDHEN and SYDVKM. CDR3: CASESPGQANEKLFF. CDR3 bases: TGTGCCAGCGAATCTCCGGGACAGGCTAATGAAAAACTGTTTTTT.

This sequence joins TRBV25-1 and TRBJ1-4, with TRBD1 matching over 9 bases. The junction had 10 bases not matched to a gene; V was cut back by 4 bases and J by 1 base. Germline V lookup: CDR1 MGHDK, CDR2 SYGVNS. The CDR3 sequence is 18 residues long. In DNA, the CDR3 is TGTGCCAGCAGTGTAAGGACAGGGGACGTGGGAACTAATGAAAAACTGTTTTTT. Its protein product is CASSVRTGDVGTNEKLFF.

This clone was counted a single time. J is TRBJ2-3 and V is TRBV5-1; the match to TRBD2 covers 13 bases. This CDR3 contains 17 residues. Per germline, CDR1 SGHRS and CDR2 YFSETQ. V lost 2 bases and J lost 6; bases outside the gene matches: 9. CDR3 region: CASSLTGTSGAGDTQYF. In DNA form, the CDR3 reads TGCGCCAGCAGCTTAACCGGGACTAGCGGGGCGGGGGATACGCAGTATTTT.

There are a few counts of this clone. The chain uses TRBV6-1 and TRBJ2-1; 10 bases line up with TRBD2. Trimming cost V 3 bases and J 4 bases; bases outside gene matches: 3. Per the germline V gene, CDR1 is MNHNS and CDR2 is SASEGT. The CDR3 covers 15 residues. The CDR3, as DNA: TGTGCCAGCAGTGAGACTAGCGGGTGGTACAATGAGCAGTTCTTC. This sequence encodes CASSETSGWYNEQFF.

This clone was counted between two and nine times. The sample contains more than one DNA sequence encoding this CDR3. The chain is built from TRBV19 and TRBJ1-1; 9 bases are a match to TRBD1. The junction had 4 bases not matched to a gene; V was cut back by 4 bases and J by 4 bases. Per germline, CDR1 LNHDA and CDR2 SQIVND (reference sequence). CDR3 length equals 14 residues. CDR3: CASSTQGAGTEAFF. The CDR3 DNA reads as TGTGCCAGTAGTACACAGGGGGCGGGCACTGAAGCTTTCTTT.

This clone was detected once. CDR3 sequence (DNA): TGTGCCAGCAGCCGGGACTTCACAGATACGCAGTATTTT. Amino acid sequence: CASSRDFTDTQYF. The genes are TRBV7-8 and TRBJ2-3, with D maybe TRBD2 (6 bases). The CDR3 totals 13 residues. Trimming pared 5 bases from V and 2 bases from J, leaving 8 bases between. In germline, CDR1 is SGHVS, CDR2 FQNEAQ.

This chain uses TRBV6-6 with TRBJ1-5; D is uncertain. The germline V and J ends were trimmed by 6 bases and 3 bases, with 12 bases remaining between them. The CDR3 totals 14 residues. Germline CDR1 and CDR2: MNHNY and SVGAGI (reference sequence). The CDR3 is CASRTGNNNQPQHF. DNA for the CDR3: TGTGCCAGCAGGACCGGGAACAACAATCAGCCCCAGCATTTT.